Listed below are T cell receptor beta chains from one sample, sequenced in a study of T cell responses to AZD1222 COVID-19 vaccine. Assay: immunoSEQ multiplex PCR; the TCRdb copy retains only in-frame clones and omits some. The sample lists about 120,000 clones, 85% to 90% occurring once. The input for sequencing was peripheral blood, taken 28 days after the second AZD1222 dose. The source is an adult who received the AZD1222 COVID-19 vaccine. The CDR3 runs from the conserved cysteine through the conserved F or W. Fields, in order: V gene, J gene, clone size, D gene, CDR3 protein, CDR3 DNA. The D gene is left open where the match is weak. Clone size is given for some rows only: seen once, a few or many times, or a class if the clone is expanded.

v_gene: TRBV29-1; j_gene: TRBJ2-3; abundance: few; d_gene: TRBD2; CDR3aa: CSVRTSGSADTQYF; CDR3nt: TGCAGCGTCAGGACTAGCGGGAGCGCAGATACGCAGTATTTT
v_gene: TRBV5-1; j_gene: TRBJ2-7; abundance: NA; d_gene: TRBD2; CDR3aa: CASSLVAGGPGEQYF; CDR3nt: TGCGCCAGCAGCTTGGTCGCGGGAGGGCCGGGTGAGCAGTACTTC
v_gene: TRBV6-2/TRBV6-3; j_gene: TRBJ2-3; abundance: NA; d_gene: TRBD2; CDR3aa: CASSFASGGTDTQYF; CDR3nt: TGTGCCAGCAGTTTTGCTAGCGGGGGCACAGATACGCAGTATTTT
v_gene: TRBV27; j_gene: TRBJ2-2; abundance: NA; d_gene: NA; CDR3aa: CASSFWGELFF; CDR3nt: TGTGCCAGCAGTTTCTGGGGGGAGCTGTTTTTT
v_gene: TRBV19; j_gene: TRBJ2-7; abundance: NA; d_gene: NA; CDR3aa: CASSDLDRSSYEQYF; CDR3nt: TGTGCCAGTAGTGACCTGGACCGGAGCTCCTACGAGCAGTACTTC
v_gene: TRBV19; j_gene: TRBJ2-5; abundance: once; d_gene: TRBD1; CDR3aa: CASSLGGTGAQETQYF; CDR3nt: TGTGCCAGTAGTTTGGGAGGGACAGGGGCCCAAGAGACCCAGTACTTC
v_gene: TRBV4-2; j_gene: TRBJ2-6; abundance: NA; d_gene: NA; CDR3aa: CASRPPGANVLTF; CDR3nt: TGTGCCAGCAGGCCCCCTGGGGCCAACGTCCTGACTTTC
v_gene: TRBV6-5; j_gene: TRBJ2-7; abundance: NA; d_gene: NA; CDR3aa: CASSYTHVSSYEQYF; CDR3nt: TGTGCCAGCAGTTACACCCACGTCAGCTCCTACGAGCAGTACTTC
v_gene: TRBV2; j_gene: TRBJ1-6; abundance: NA; d_gene: NA; CDR3aa: CASKETGANPLHF; CDR3nt: TGTGCCAGCAAAGAAACTGGCGCCAATCCCCTCCACTTT
v_gene: TRBV4-2; j_gene: TRBJ1-1; abundance: NA; d_gene: NA; CDR3aa: CASSQGSAGSTEAFF; CDR3nt: TGTGCCAGCAGCCAAGGTTCTGCTGGGAGCACTGAAGCTTTCTTT
v_gene: TRBV5-4; j_gene: TRBJ2-5; abundance: NA; d_gene: TRBD2; CDR3aa: CASSFGTKVAGETQYF; CDR3nt: TGTGCCAGCAGCTTCGGGACTAAGGTGGCGGGGGAGACCCAGTACTTC
v_gene: TRBV7-2; j_gene: TRBJ1-6; abundance: NA; d_gene: TRBD1; CDR3aa: CANRDRWGPLHF; CDR3nt: TGTGCCAACCGGGACAGGTGGGGACCCCTCCACTTT
v_gene: TRBV7-9; j_gene: TRBJ2-3; abundance: NA; d_gene: NA; CDR3aa: CASRGSAADTQYF; CDR3nt: TGTGCCAGCAGGGGAAGCGCAGCAGATACGCAGTATTTT
v_gene: TRBV12-5; j_gene: TRBJ2-5; abundance: NA; d_gene: TRBD1; CDR3aa: CASGNRQGGTQYF; CDR3nt: TGTGCTAGTGGAAATAGACAGGGCGGGACCCAGTACTTC
v_gene: TRBV3-1/TRBV3-2; j_gene: TRBJ1-1; abundance: NA; d_gene: NA; CDR3aa: CASSPTGGSYTEAFF; CDR3nt: TGTGCCAGCAGCCCAACGGGCGGTAGTTACACTGAAGCTTTCTTT
v_gene: TRBV2; j_gene: TRBJ1-2; abundance: NA; d_gene: TRBD1; CDR3aa: CASSLRDRGGYGYTF; CDR3nt: TGTGCCAGCAGCCTTAGGGACAGGGGAGGCTATGGCTACACCTTC
v_gene: TRBV7-9; j_gene: TRBJ1-2; abundance: NA; d_gene: NA; CDR3aa: CASSLSGRGNYGYTF; CDR3nt: TGTGCCAGCAGCTTAAGTGGCAGGGGTAACTATGGCTACACCTTC
v_gene: TRBV19; j_gene: TRBJ1-3; abundance: NA; d_gene: TRBD1; CDR3aa: CASSFSLGQGAPSSGNTIYF; CDR3nt: TGTGCCAGTAGTTTCTCCCTGGGACAGGGGGCCCCAAGCTCTGGAAACACCATATATTTT
v_gene: TRBV10-3; j_gene: TRBJ2-3; abundance: NA; d_gene: TRBD2; CDR3aa: CAISESLAGISTDTQYF; CDR3nt: TGTGCCATCAGTGAGTCACTAGCGGGCATTAGCACAGATACGCAGTATTTT
v_gene: TRBV7-9; j_gene: TRBJ1-1; abundance: NA; d_gene: NA; CDR3aa: CASSLGTNTEAFF; CDR3nt: TGTGCCAGCAGCCTCGGCACGAACACTGAAGCTTTCTTT
v_gene: TRBV27; j_gene: TRBJ2-7; abundance: NA; d_gene: NA; CDR3aa: CASRGRPYEQYF; CDR3nt: TGTGCCAGCAGGGGCAGACCCTACGAGCAGTACTTC
v_gene: TRBV3-1/TRBV3-2; j_gene: TRBJ2-2; abundance: once; d_gene: NA; CDR3aa: CASSQITGELFF; CDR3nt: TGTGCCAGCAGCCAAATCACCGGGGAGCTGTTTTTT
v_gene: TRBV9; j_gene: TRBJ1-6; abundance: NA; d_gene: NA; CDR3aa: CASSPRQGTSSYNSPLHF; CDR3nt: TGTGCCAGCAGCCCTAGGCAGGGGACGAGCTCCTATAATTCACCCCTCCACTTT
v_gene: TRBV18; j_gene: TRBJ1-4; abundance: NA; d_gene: NA; CDR3aa: CASSPGEVWEKLFF; CDR3nt: TGTGCCAGCTCACCGGGGGAAGTTTGGGAAAAACTGTTTTTT
v_gene: TRBV27; j_gene: TRBJ2-7; abundance: NA; d_gene: TRBD2; CDR3aa: CASKGAGAYEQYF; CDR3nt: TGTGCCAGCAAGGGAGCGGGAGCCTACGAGCAGTACTTC
v_gene: TRBV7-2; j_gene: TRBJ2-3; abundance: NA; d_gene: TRBD2; CDR3aa: CASSALRGGGRNTQYF; CDR3nt: TGTGCCAGCAGCGCCCTACGGGGGGGAGGCCGGAATACGCAGTATTTT
v_gene: TRBV6-5; j_gene: TRBJ2-5; abundance: NA; d_gene: TRBD2; CDR3aa: CASSLLAGGETQYF; CDR3nt: TGTGCCAGCAGCTTACTAGCGGGAGGAGAGACCCAGTACTTC
v_gene: TRBV14; j_gene: TRBJ1-1; abundance: NA; d_gene: NA; CDR3aa: CASSRPSNTEAFF; CDR3nt: TGTGCCAGCAGCCGACCGTCTAACACTGAAGCTTTCTTT
v_gene: TRBV2; j_gene: TRBJ2-5; abundance: once; d_gene: TRBD1; CDR3aa: CASQQGIGETQYF; CDR3nt: TGTGCCAGCCAACAGGGGATAGGAGAGACCCAGTACTTC
v_gene: TRBV10-1; j_gene: TRBJ2-7; abundance: NA; d_gene: TRBD1; CDR3aa: CASSTYRDRPYEQYF; CDR3nt: TGCGCCAGCAGCACATACCGGGACAGACCCTACGAGCAGTACTTC
v_gene: TRBV13; j_gene: TRBJ1-1; abundance: NA; d_gene: NA; CDR3aa: CASSQKGGGAFF; CDR3nt: TGTGCCAGCAGCCAGAAAGGGGGAGGTGCTTTCTTT
v_gene: TRBV11-2; j_gene: TRBJ2-3; abundance: NA; d_gene: NA; CDR3aa: CASSPILDTQYF; CDR3nt: TGTGCCAGCAGCCCAATCTTAGATACGCAGTATTTT
v_gene: TRBV4-2; j_gene: TRBJ1-1; abundance: NA; d_gene: TRBD1; CDR3aa: CASSQDGGGTGWNTEAFF; CDR3nt: TGTGCCAGCAGCCAAGATGGGGGAGGGACAGGGTGGAACACTGAAGCTTTCTTT
v_gene: TRBV19; j_gene: TRBJ1-2; abundance: NA; d_gene: NA; CDR3aa: CASSTLRVGEGYTF; CDR3nt: TGTGCCAGTAGTACCCTCAGGGTAGGAGAGGGGTACACCTTC
v_gene: TRBV19; j_gene: TRBJ1-5; abundance: NA; d_gene: NA; CDR3aa: CASSMRTFLNQPQHF; CDR3nt: TGTGCCAGTAGTATGCGGACCTTCCTAAATCAGCCCCAGCATTTT
v_gene: TRBV3-1/TRBV3-2; j_gene: TRBJ1-2; abundance: once; d_gene: TRBD1; CDR3aa: CASSQSSGTGYSNYGYTF; CDR3nt: TGTGCCAGCAGCCAATCCAGCGGGACAGGATACTCTAACTATGGCTACACCTTC
v_gene: TRBV28; j_gene: TRBJ2-3; abundance: NA; d_gene: TRBD2; CDR3aa: CASSFSSGSTDTQYF; CDR3nt: TGTGCCAGCAGTTTCTCTAGCGGAAGCACAGATACGCAGTATTTT
v_gene: TRBV6-5; j_gene: TRBJ1-5; abundance: NA; d_gene: NA; CDR3aa: CASSDSGSTQPQHF; CDR3nt: TGTGCCAGCAGTGACTCAGGGTCAACGCAGCCCCAGCATTTT
v_gene: TRBV11-3; j_gene: TRBJ2-5; abundance: NA; d_gene: NA; CDR3aa: CASSLDGPAVQETQYF; CDR3nt: TGTGCCAGCAGCTTAGATGGCCCAGCGGTCCAAGAGACCCAGTACTTC
v_gene: TRBV2; j_gene: TRBJ2-7; abundance: NA; d_gene: TRBD1; CDR3aa: CASSEGTGPYEQYF; CDR3nt: TGTGCCAGCAGTGAGGGGACAGGACCCTACGAGCAGTACTTC
v_gene: TRBV28; j_gene: TRBJ2-4; abundance: NA; d_gene: NA; CDR3aa: CASSLTGLAKNIQYF; CDR3nt: TGTGCCAGCAGCCTGACAGGTCTAGCCAAAAACATTCAGTACTTC
v_gene: TRBV28; j_gene: TRBJ1-5; abundance: NA; d_gene: NA; CDR3aa: CASRQVGAGPQHF; CDR3nt: TGTGCCAGCAGACAGGTCGGCGCCGGGCCCCAGCATTTT
v_gene: TRBV19; j_gene: TRBJ1-5; abundance: NA; d_gene: TRBD1; CDR3aa: CASGDRINQPQHF; CDR3nt: TGTGCCAGCGGGGACAGGATCAATCAGCCCCAGCATTTT
v_gene: TRBV18; j_gene: TRBJ1-2; abundance: NA; d_gene: TRBD1; CDR3aa: CASSPRTGNGYTF; CDR3nt: TGTGCCAGCTCACCAAGGACAGGGAACGGCTACACCTTC
v_gene: TRBV28; j_gene: TRBJ1-2; abundance: NA; d_gene: NA; CDR3aa: CASRQVNSYGYTF; CDR3nt: TGTGCCAGCAGACAGGTTAACTCCTATGGCTACACCTTC
v_gene: TRBV28; j_gene: TRBJ1-4; abundance: once; d_gene: NA; CDR3aa: CASRGFGNEKLFF; CDR3nt: TGTGCCAGCAGGGGGTTTGGTAATGAAAAACTGTTTTTT
v_gene: TRBV29-1; j_gene: TRBJ2-3; abundance: NA; d_gene: NA; CDR3aa: CSVGPTPPTDTQYF; CDR3nt: TGCAGCGTTGGGCCCACACCCCCCACAGATACGCAGTATTTT
v_gene: TRBV29-1; j_gene: TRBJ2-5; abundance: NA; d_gene: NA; CDR3aa: CSVEDLSAGGRKTQYF; CDR3nt: TGCAGCGTTGAAGATCTTTCTGCCGGGGGCAGGAAGACCCAGTACTTC
v_gene: TRBV6-5; j_gene: TRBJ1-2; abundance: once; d_gene: NA; CDR3aa: CASSPDSNYGYTF; CDR3nt: TGTGCCAGCAGCCCGGACAGTAACTATGGCTACACCTTC